These 22 T cell receptor beta chains came from one sample sequenced in a study of control samples from healthy donors and cancer patients. The data were produced by immunoSEQ multiplex PCR, yet TCRdb's version contains in-frame clones alone and is incomplete. Among some 35,000 clones listed, about 93% were seen once. Specimen: PBMCs. The receptors originated from a man between 35 and 55 years old with colorectal cancer.

This clone showed up just once. V and J are TRBV25-1 and TRBJ2-5; no firm D call. V lost 1 base and J 2 bases, leaving 11 bases between the germline ends. Germline CDR1 MGHDK, CDR2 SYGVNS. The CDR3 contains 15 residues. CDR3 in amino acids: CASSELNRQQETQYF. CDR3 in DNA: TGTGCCAGCAGTGAATTAAATCGGCAGCAAGAGACCCAGTACTTC.

The chain uses TRBV6-6 and TRBJ1-5; TRBD1 might be the D (6 bases). CDR1 and CDR2 (germline): MNHNY, SVGAGI (reference sequence). This CDR3 is 16 amino acids long. V lost 8 bases and J lost 0, with 17 bases in between. The CDR3 nucleotides read TGTGCCAGCGGGGTCGGGGGCCTTTATAGCAATCAGCCCCAGCATTTT. It translates to CASGVGGLYSNQPQHF.

The chain carries TRBV3-1 (or the pseudogene TRBV3-2) and TRBJ2-5; TRBD1 matches 10 bases. J gave up 6 bases and V 4 bases, and 11 bases lay outside the gene matches. Germline assignment: CDR1 LGHDT and CDR2 YNNKEL (reference sequence). CDR3 size: 16 residues. The CDR3 DNA reads TGTGCCAGCAGCCTTTCCGACAGGGGGCGCGGAAAGACCCAGTACTTC. It codes for CASSLSDRGRGKTQYF.

The chain couples TRBV5-1 to TRBJ1-2; D is unresolved. CDR1 and CDR2 from the germline V gene are SGHRS and YFSETQ. This CDR3 has 12 residues. Between the trimmed V and J ends, which lost 1 base and 3 bases, there was a span of 4 bases. The CDR3 nucleotides are TGCGCCAGCAGCTTGACAGACTATGGCTACACCTTC. Translation: CASSLTDYGYTF.

This chain links TRBV9 with TRBJ2-5; 8 bases are a match to TRBD1. This CDR3 spans 16 amino acids. Germline-derived CDR1 and CDR2 are SGDLS and YYNGEE. Trimming at V came to 0 bases and at J to 5 bases, leaving 9 bases not matched to a gene. The DNA of the CDR3 is TGTGCCAGCAGCGTAGCTGGGACAGGACCCCAGGAGACCCAGTACTTC. This encodes CASSVAGTGPQETQYF.

J is TRBJ2-7 and V is TRBV3-1 (or the pseudogene TRBV3-2); no clear D. Per the germline V gene, CDR1 is LGHDT and CDR2 is YNNKEL (reference sequence). V gave up 6 bases and J gave up 3 bases, with 9 bases separating them. CDR3 length: 12 amino acids. In nucleotides, the CDR3 is TGTGCCAGCAGTCCGGTGCACTACGAGCAGTACTTC. This sequence encodes CASSPVHYEQYF.

J is TRBJ2-3 and V is TRBV5-1; TRBD1 is a possible D gene (6 bases). Germline CDR1 SGHRS, CDR2 YFSETQ. The CDR3 spans 18 residues. V was shortened by 0 bases and J by 0 bases, with 17 bases between the two germline ends. CDR3 loop: CASSLVGAGDPSTDTQYF. CDR3 in DNA: TGCGCCAGCAGCTTGGTAGGGGCAGGGGACCCTAGCACAGATACGCAGTATTTT.

The V call is TRBV5-1, the J call TRBJ2-1, with D possibly TRBD2 on 7 matching bases. Germline assignment: CDR1 SGHRS and CDR2 YFSETQ. The CDR3 length is 15 residues. V dropped 0 bases and J dropped 3 bases, with 10 bases sitting between them. CDR3 in amino acids: CASSLGEGVYNEQFF. The CDR3 nucleotides read TGCGCCAGCAGCTTGGGGGAGGGGGTCTACAATGAGCAGTTCTTC.

The rearrangement links TRBV7-9 to TRBJ1-1, with no clear D. The germline V gene has CDR1 SEHNR and CDR2 FQNEAQ (reference sequence). The CDR3 runs 15 residues. V was cut by 3 bases and J by 0 bases, with 11 bases left in between. The CDR3, as DNA: TGTGCCAGCAGCTTTCTTGACGGGATGAACACTGAAGCTTTCTTT. The encoded protein is CASSFLDGMNTEAFF.

V and J are TRBV9 and TRBJ2-1; 8 bases are shared with TRBD1. The V gene's germline CDR1 is SGDLS and CDR2 YYNGEE. The ends lost 3 bases at V and 7 bases at J; junction bases unmatched: 9. The CDR3 is 15 amino acids. CDR3 sequence: CASSAADRGGNEQFF. CDR3 DNA: TGTGCCAGCAGCGCCGCCGACAGGGGAGGAAATGAGCAGTTCTTC.

CDR3 protein: CASSRGERNTEAFF. CDR3 sequence (DNA): TGTGCCAGCAGCCGTGGGGAGAGGAACACTGAAGCTTTCTTT. V gene TRBV5-4 combines with J gene TRBJ1-1; D not resolved. Per the germline V gene, CDR1 is SGHNT and CDR2 is YYREEE (reference sequence). This CDR3 is built from 14 residues. Trimming removed 4 bases from V and 1 base from J, with 11 bases in between. Together with reference TRBV5-4 and TRBJ1-1, the CDR3 gives the full variable domain: ETGVTQSPTHLIKTRGQQVTLRCSSQSGHNTVSWYQQALGQGPQFIFQYYREEENGRGNFPPRFSGLQFPNYSSELNVNALELDDSALYLCASSRGERNTEAFFGQGTRLTVV.

This chain uses TRBV2 with TRBJ1-2; unclear D gene. CDR1 is SNHLY and CDR2 is FYNNEI in the germline V gene. This CDR3 region has 13 residues. The germline V and J ends were trimmed by 5 bases and 4 bases, with 11 bases remaining between them. The CDR3 nucleotides read TGTGCCAGCAGTTTTCTTAATGGCTATGGCTACACCTTC. Translated, it gives CASSFLNGYGYTF.

This chain joins TRBV19 and TRBJ1-4, with 9 positions matching TRBD1. CDR3 length: 17 amino acids. V lost 5 bases and J lost 4; bases outside the gene matches: 11. The V gene's germline CDR1 is LNHDA and CDR2 SQIVND (reference sequence). The CDR3 nucleotides read TGTGCCAGTAGTCATCCGGGACAGGGTGTCGGTAATGAAAAACTGTTTTTT. This sequence encodes CASSHPGQGVGNEKLFF. The complete variable domain, with remaining parts taken from reference TRBV19 and TRBJ1-4, reads DGGITQSPKYLFRKEGQNVTLSCEQNLNHDAMYWYRQDPGQGLRLIYYSQIVNDFQKGDIAEGYSVSREKKESFPLTVTSAQKNPTAFYLCASSHPGQGVGNEKLFFGSGTQLSVL.

This chain connects TRBV18 to TRBJ1-1; D is uncertain. Germline CDR1 KGHSH, CDR2 LQKENI. The CDR3 runs 14 residues. Deletions cut 3 bases from V and 5 bases from J, with 13 bases between. DNA of the CDR3: TGTGCCAGCTCACCCGGGCTGGGGAGGACTGAAGCTTTCTTT. As protein: CASSPGLGRTEAFF.

The chain is built from TRBV5-1 and TRBJ2-7, with D possibly being TRBD1 (6 bases). Trimming pared 4 bases from V and 7 bases from J, leaving 21 bases between. The CDR3 extends over 15 amino acids. CDR1 SGHRS and CDR2 YFSETQ come from the germline V gene. CDR3 region: CASSPGTLSLGEQYF. Here the CDR3 DNA reads TGCGCCAGCAGCCCGGGGACACTAAGTTTGGGGGAGCAGTACTTC. Drawing the rest from reference TRBV5-1 and TRBJ2-7, the complete variable domain is KAGVTQTPRYLIKTRGQQVTLSCSPISGHRSVSWYQQTPGQGLQFLFEYFSETQRNKGNFPGRFSGRQFSNSRSEMNVSTLELGDSALYLCASSPGTLSLGEQYFGPGTRLTVT.

The rearrangement uses TRBV7-9 and TRBJ2-7; TRBD2 aligns across 13 bases. CDR3 length: 16 residues. J was trimmed by 0 bases and V by 5 bases; bases with no gene match: 4. Looked up from germline, CDR1 is SEHNR and CDR2 is FQNEAQ (reference sequence). The CDR3 loop is CASSLGLAGSSYEQYF. The CDR3 DNA follows: TGTGCCAGCAGCCTGGGACTAGCGGGGAGCTCCTACGAGCAGTACTTC.

This clone was observed a few times. This rearrangement joins TRBV5-4 to TRBJ1-1; TRBD1 agrees at 7 bases. CDR1 and CDR2 from the germline V gene are SGHNT and YYREEE (reference sequence). The CDR3 has 15 residues. V dropped 4 bases and J dropped 3; count of bases not matched to a gene: 9. In nucleotides, the CDR3 is TGTGCCAGCAGCCAAATGACAGGGTGGGACACTGAAGCTTTCTTT. Protein: CASSQMTGWDTEAFF.

V is TRBV5-4 and J is TRBJ1-2; D call uncertain. Trimming pared 3 bases from V and 0 bases from J, leaving 6 bases between. Germline lookup yields CDR1 SGHNT and CDR2 YYREEE (reference sequence). The CDR3 runs to 13 residues. The CDR3 reads CASSSYANYGYTF. The DNA of the CDR3 is TGTGCCAGCAGCTCCTACGCTAACTATGGCTACACCTTC.

The J gene is TRBJ2-2, the V gene TRBV19; D is undetermined. The V end lost 3 bases, the J end lost 1 base, and 6 bases lay between the germline ends. The V gene's germline CDR1 is LNHDA and CDR2 SQIVND (reference sequence). The length of the CDR3 is 14 residues. CDR3 nucleotide sequence: TGTGCCAGTAGTATTCTGGAGAACACCGGGGAGCTGTTTTTT. Translating it yields CASSILENTGELFF.

The V gene is TRBV18, the J gene TRBJ1-1, with 7 bases aligning to TRBD1. The CDR3 is made up of 16 amino acids. The ends lost 6 bases at V and 1 base at J; junction bases unmatched: 11. Germline CDR1 KGHSH, CDR2 LQKENI. The CDR3 sequence: CASSPPARTGNTEAFF. CDR3 in DNA: TGTGCCAGCTCCCCGCCTGCTAGGACAGGGAACACTGAAGCTTTCTTT.

This clone showed up just once. This chain connects TRBV19 to TRBJ1-2; 8 bases agree with TRBD1. Germline V gene lookup returns CDR1 LNHDA and CDR2 SQIVND (reference sequence). This CDR3 is built from 16 residues. Germline trimming cut 1 base from V and 7 bases from J; bases unmatched to any gene: 11. CDR3 in DNA: TGTGCCAGTAGTATAGCCAGGGGGCAAACCTCGGGTGGCTACACCTTC. It specifies CASSIARGQTSGGYTF. The variable domain in full, completed from reference TRBV19 and TRBJ1-2, reads DGGITQSPKYLFRKEGQNVTLSCEQNLNHDAMYWYRQDPGQGLRLIYYSQIVNDFQKGDIAEGYSVSREKKESFPLTVTSAQKNPTAFYLCASSIARGQTSGGYTFGSGTRLTVV.

This chain connects TRBV7-9 to TRBJ1-2; no reliable D call. Looked up from germline, CDR1 is SEHNR and CDR2 is FQNEAQ (reference sequence). This CDR3 spans 12 amino acids. Trimming pared 3 bases from V and 4 bases from J, leaving 6 bases between. The CDR3 DNA reads as TGTGCCAGCAGCTTTCAGCGCTATGGCTACACCTTC. Its protein is CASSFQRYGYTF.